The 10 T cell receptor beta chains below were found in one sample sequenced in a study of cytomegalovirus exposure and HLA in healthy donors. PCR used 60 Vbeta primers and 13 Jbeta primers. Clones were sequenced by immunoSEQ multiplex PCR, and TCRdb holds only the in-frame ones, with some missing. The repertoire consists of about 120,000 clones, with under 85% occurring once and the leading ten covering over 1.5%. The sequenced material came from PBMCs. These receptors all stem from a young woman in good health and CMV-seronegative.

This clone was seen more than once but under ten times. The gene calls are TRBV5-6 and TRBJ2-3; 7 bases agree with TRBD1. Germline V lookup: CDR1 SGHDT, CDR2 YYEEEE. The CDR3 extends over 15 amino acids. V shed 3 bases and J 4 bases; nucleotides not matched to a gene: 8. CDR3 coding DNA: TGTGCCAGCAGCTGGACAGGACGTACGGCAGATACGCAGTATTTT. Its protein is CASSWTGRTADTQYF.

The CDR3 reads CASSFQGAIWTEAFF. CDR3 coding DNA: TGTGCCAGCAGCTTCCAGGGGGCGATTTGGACTGAAGCTTTCTTT. The J gene is TRBJ1-1, the V gene TRBV5-4, with 8 bases that match TRBD1. Germline assignment: CDR1 SGHNT and CDR2 YYREEE (reference sequence). The CDR3 covers 15 residues. V shed 2 bases and J 5 bases; nucleotides not matched to a gene: 8.

The genes are TRBV4-1 and TRBJ1-1; TRBD1 is a possible D gene (6 bases). This CDR3 has 14 residues. V was cut by 1 base and J by 1 base, with 7 bases left in between. Per the germline V gene, CDR1 is MGHRA and CDR2 is YSYEKL. In nucleotides, the CDR3 is TGCGCCAGCAGCCAAGTACAGGGGAACACTGAAGCTTTCTTT. Its protein is CASSQVQGNTEAFF.

This clone was observed once. V gene TRBV6-1 combines with J gene TRBJ1-5, with D hard to call. Trimming removed 4 bases at V and 10 bases at J, with 20 bases between. Germline values: CDR1 MNHNS, CDR2 SASEGT. The CDR3 is 15 residues long. As DNA, the CDR3 is TGTGCCAGCAGTGCATTGTTCGAGGCAGTTCTACCCCAGCATTTT. As protein: CASSALFEAVLPQHF.

This clone was detected only a few times. This chain connects TRBV2 to TRBJ2-3; 8 nucleotides align to TRBD1. Per germline, CDR1 SNHLY and CDR2 FYNNEI. V lost 3 bases, J lost 6 bases, and 11 bases stayed unmatched. The CDR3 covers 16 residues. In DNA form, the CDR3 reads TGTGCCAGCAGTGAGGTGGACAGGGCCAAAGGGGATACGCAGTATTTT. Translating gives CASSEVDRAKGDTQYF. Full variable domain (remainder filled in from reference TRBV2 and TRBJ2-3): EPEVTQTPSHQVTQMGQEVILRCVPISNHLYFYWYRQILGQKVEFLVSFYNNEISEKSEIFDDQFSVERPDGSNFTLKIRSTKLEDSAMYFCASSEVDRAKGDTQYFGPGTRLTVL.

This chain uses TRBV4-2 with TRBJ1-1, with D hard to call. Germline values: CDR1 LGHNA, CDR2 YNFKEQ. V was trimmed by 5 bases and J by 1 base, leaving 14 bases between them. CDR3 length equals 15 residues. DNA for the CDR3: TGTGCCAGCAGCGCACAGCCCACATCGAACACTGAAGCTTTCTTT. This codes for CASSAQPTSNTEAFF.

This clone was counted between two and nine times. This rearrangement joins TRBV7-9 to TRBJ1-1, with D possibly being TRBD1 (5 bases). CDR1 is SEHNR and CDR2 is FQNEAQ in the germline V gene (reference sequence). Trimming removed 8 bases from V and 7 bases from J, with 14 bases in between. The CDR3 loop spans 12 amino acids. DNA for the CDR3: TGTGCCAGCGGGGGGTTAACCCTTGAAGCTTTCTTT. Its translation is CASGGLTLEAFF. Complete variable domain (other parts from reference TRBV7-9 and TRBJ1-1): DTGVSQNPRHKITKRGQNVTFRCDPISEHNRLYWYRQTLGQGPEFLTYFQNEAQLEKSRLLSDRFSAERPKGSFSTLEIQRTEQGDSAMYLCASGGLTLEAFFGQGTRLTVV.

The chain couples TRBV30 to TRBJ2-7; D might be TRBD2 (6 bases). Germline CDR1 and CDR2: GTSNPN and SVGIG (reference sequence). The CDR3 loop spans 16 amino acids. Trimming took 0 bases from V and 2 from J, leaving 17 bases between them. The CDR3 protein is CAWSVLRSKRAYEQYF. The CDR3 nucleotides are TGTGCCTGGAGTGTACTCAGAAGTAAGCGGGCCTACGAGCAGTACTTC. Using reference TRBV30 and TRBJ2-7 for the parts outside the CDR3, the full variable domain is SQTIHQWPATLVQPVGSPLSLECTVEGTSNPNLYWYRQAAGRGLQLLFYSVGIGQISSEVPQNLSASRPQDRQFILSSKKLLLSDSGFYLCAWSVLRSKRAYEQYFGPGTRLTVT.

This CDR3 reads CASSFGTTANTGELFF. CDR3 bases: TGTGCCAGCAGCTTCGGGACAACTGCGAACACCGGGGAGCTGTTTTTT. This sequence joins TRBV13 and TRBJ2-2; D may be TRBD1 (6 bases). Per the germline V gene, CDR1 is PRHDT and CDR2 is FYEKMQ (reference sequence). V was clipped by 3 bases and J by 0 bases, with 11 bases between them. CDR3 length equals 16 residues.

The V gene is TRBV18, the J gene TRBJ1-1; no definite D call. The CDR3 has 15 amino acids. CDR1 and CDR2 from the germline V gene are KGHSH and LQKENI. V shed 3 bases and J shed 4 bases, with 15 bases lying between them. DNA of the CDR3: TGTGCCAGCTCACCTCTCGGCCCTGGAGCCACTGAAGCTTTCTTT. It is translated as CASSPLGPGATEAFF. The full variable domain, with the rest looked up from reference TRBV18 and TRBJ1-1, is NAGVMQNPRHLVRRRGQEARLRCSPMKGHSHVYWYRQLPEEGLKFMVYLQKENIIDESGMPKERFSAEFPKEGPSILRIQQVVRGDSAAYFCASSPLGPGATEAFFGQGTRLTVV.